This paragraph covers one TCR beta chain sequence. Of the isolated RNA, all was reverse transcribed, and so the sequenced material was expressed TCRB transcripts. The data were produced by immunoSEQ multiplex PCR, yet TCRdb's version contains in-frame clones alone and is incomplete. The data contain 240,000 or so clones, roughly 70% of them singletons. Losses at the gene ends were 4 bases for V and 3 bases for J; bases not matched to a gene: 4. The CDR3 has 15 amino acids. Germline V gives CDR1 LGHNA, CDR2 YSLEER. The sample comes from a study of beta chain features in type 1 diabetes. Across the study: All samples combined gave 107,917,701 sorted cells for examination.

The receptor comes from a man aged 30 to 39 in good health. The chain couples TRBV4-3 to TRBJ2-5; 11 positions match TRBD2. Sequenced material: naive CD4+ T cells from blood. The CDR3 region has the DNA TGCGCCAGCAGCCCCCTAGCGGGAGGCGAAGAGACCCAGTACTTC. This translates into CASSPLAGGEETQYF.